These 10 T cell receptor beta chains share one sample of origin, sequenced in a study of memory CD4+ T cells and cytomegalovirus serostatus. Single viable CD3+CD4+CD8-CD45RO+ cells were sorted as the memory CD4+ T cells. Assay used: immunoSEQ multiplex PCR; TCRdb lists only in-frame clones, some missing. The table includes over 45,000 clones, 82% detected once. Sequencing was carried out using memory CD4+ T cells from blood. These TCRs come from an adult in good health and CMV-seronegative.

DNA of the CDR3: TGTGCCAGTAGTACCGGGACGGGAGCCTACGAGCAGTACTTC. This translates into CASSTGTGAYEQYF. The chain couples TRBV19 to TRBJ2-7, with D perhaps matching TRBD2 (6 bases). Trimming removed 4 bases from V and 2 bases from J, with 12 bases in between. Per germline, CDR1 LNHDA and CDR2 SQIVND (reference sequence). The CDR3 totals 14 residues.

This CDR3 is CASSLWDGLNEKLFF. The CDR3 nucleotides read TGTGCCAGCAGCTTATGGGACGGCCTTAATGAAAAACTGTTTTTT. The V and J genes are TRBV7-2 and TRBJ1-4; maybe TRBD1 (5 bases). V lost 2 bases and J 4 bases, leaving 11 bases between the germline ends. The CDR3 is made up of 15 amino acids. Germline CDR1 and CDR2: SGHTA and FQGNSA.

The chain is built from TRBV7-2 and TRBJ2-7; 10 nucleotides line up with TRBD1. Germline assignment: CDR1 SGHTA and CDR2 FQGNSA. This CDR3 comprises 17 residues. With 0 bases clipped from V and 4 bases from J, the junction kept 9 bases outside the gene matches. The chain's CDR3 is CASSLARGRDRGYEQYF. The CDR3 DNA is TGTGCCAGCAGCTTAGCGAGGGGGCGGGACAGGGGTTACGAGCAGTACTTC. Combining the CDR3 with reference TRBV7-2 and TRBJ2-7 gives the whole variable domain GAGVSQSPSNKVTEKGKDVELRCDPISGHTALYWYRQSLGQGLEFLIYFQGNSAPDKSGLPSDRFSAERTGGSVSTLTIQRTQQEDSAVYLCASSLARGRDRGYEQYFGPGTRLTVT.

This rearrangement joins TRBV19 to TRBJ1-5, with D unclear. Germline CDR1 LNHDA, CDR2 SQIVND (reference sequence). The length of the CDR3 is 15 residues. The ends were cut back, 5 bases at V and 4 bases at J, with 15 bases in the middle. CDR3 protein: CASSWVSLGNQPQHF. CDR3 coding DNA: TGTGCCAGTAGTTGGGTGTCTCTAGGGAATCAGCCCCAGCATTTT.

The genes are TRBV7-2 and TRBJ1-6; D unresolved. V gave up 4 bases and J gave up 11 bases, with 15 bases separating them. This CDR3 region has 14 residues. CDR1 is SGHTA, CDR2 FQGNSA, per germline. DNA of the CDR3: TGTGCCAGCAGCTCCCTGTCGTTCCTAACACCCCTCCACTTT. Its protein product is CASSSLSFLTPLHF.

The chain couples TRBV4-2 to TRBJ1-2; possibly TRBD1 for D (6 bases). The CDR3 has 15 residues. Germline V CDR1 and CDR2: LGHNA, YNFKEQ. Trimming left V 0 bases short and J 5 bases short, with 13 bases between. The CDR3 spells CASSQDRQGGYGYTF. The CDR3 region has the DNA TGTGCCAGCAGCCAAGATAGGCAAGGGGGATATGGCTACACCTTC.

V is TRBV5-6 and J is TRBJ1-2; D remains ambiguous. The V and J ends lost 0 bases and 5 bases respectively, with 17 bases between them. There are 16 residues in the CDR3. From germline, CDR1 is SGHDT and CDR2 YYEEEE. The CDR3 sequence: CASSLGGNPTYYGYTF. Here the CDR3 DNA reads TGTGCCAGCAGCTTGGGAGGCAACCCGACCTATTATGGCTACACCTTC.

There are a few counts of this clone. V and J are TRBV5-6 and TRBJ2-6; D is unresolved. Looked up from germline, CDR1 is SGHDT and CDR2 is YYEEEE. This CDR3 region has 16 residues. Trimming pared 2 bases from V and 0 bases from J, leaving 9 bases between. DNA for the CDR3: TGTGCCAGCAGCTTTTACGGTGGCTCTGGGGCCAACGTCCTGACTTTC. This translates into CASSFYGGSGANVLTF.

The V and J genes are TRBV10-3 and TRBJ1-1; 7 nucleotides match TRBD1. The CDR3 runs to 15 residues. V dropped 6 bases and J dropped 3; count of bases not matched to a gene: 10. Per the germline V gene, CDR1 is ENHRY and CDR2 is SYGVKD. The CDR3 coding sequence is TGTGCCATCAGATCGGGACAGAGTGAATACACTGAAGCTTTCTTT. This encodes CAIRSGQSEYTEAFF.

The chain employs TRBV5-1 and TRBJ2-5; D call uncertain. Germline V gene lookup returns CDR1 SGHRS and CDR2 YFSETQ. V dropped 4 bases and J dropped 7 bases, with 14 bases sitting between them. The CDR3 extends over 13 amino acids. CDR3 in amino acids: CASSTGLPGTQYF. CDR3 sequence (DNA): TGCGCCAGCAGCACGGGCCTGCCAGGGACCCAGTACTTC.